This T cell receptor beta chain was sequenced during a study of molecular identifiers for immune sequencing clone quantification. The CDR3 is made up of 13 amino acids. V gave up 6 bases and J gave up 3 bases, with 15 bases separating them. Germline V gene lookup returns CDR1 DFQATT and CDR2 SNEGSKA (reference sequence). TCRdb redid the calling of the PCR reads with MiXCR, one entry per CDR3 protein. Of about 640,000 distinct CDR3 sequences detected, 15% to 20% appear once; the ten largest clones hold 0.75% to 0.95%. This clonotype was seen many times. This sequence was found in a human donor in good health. Some libraries in this study had Jurkat cell RNA spiked in. The sample was naive CD8+ T cells from blood, with Jurkat cell RNA spiked in. Regarding subset: FACS-sorted CD8+CD4-CCR7+CD45RA+ naive T cells. V gene TRBV20-1 combines with J gene TRBJ2-7, with D tentatively TRBD2 (5 bases). The CDR3 spells CSARGADFYEQYF. CDR3 in DNA: TGCAGTGCCCGCGGAGCGGATTTCTACGAGCAGTACTTC.